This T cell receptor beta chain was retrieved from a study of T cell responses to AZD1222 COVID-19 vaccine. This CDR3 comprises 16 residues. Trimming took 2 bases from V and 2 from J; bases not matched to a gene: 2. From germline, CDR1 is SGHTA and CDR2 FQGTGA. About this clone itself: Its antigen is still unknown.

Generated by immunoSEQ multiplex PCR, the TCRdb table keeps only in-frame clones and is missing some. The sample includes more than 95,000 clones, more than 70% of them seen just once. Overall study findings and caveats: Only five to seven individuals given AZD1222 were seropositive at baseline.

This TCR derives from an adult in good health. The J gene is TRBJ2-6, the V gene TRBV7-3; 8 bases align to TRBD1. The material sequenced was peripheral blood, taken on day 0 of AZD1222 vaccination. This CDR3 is CASSLQGAAGANVLTF. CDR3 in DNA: TGTGCCAGCAGCTTACAGGGGGCGGCTGGGGCCAACGTCCTGACTTTC.